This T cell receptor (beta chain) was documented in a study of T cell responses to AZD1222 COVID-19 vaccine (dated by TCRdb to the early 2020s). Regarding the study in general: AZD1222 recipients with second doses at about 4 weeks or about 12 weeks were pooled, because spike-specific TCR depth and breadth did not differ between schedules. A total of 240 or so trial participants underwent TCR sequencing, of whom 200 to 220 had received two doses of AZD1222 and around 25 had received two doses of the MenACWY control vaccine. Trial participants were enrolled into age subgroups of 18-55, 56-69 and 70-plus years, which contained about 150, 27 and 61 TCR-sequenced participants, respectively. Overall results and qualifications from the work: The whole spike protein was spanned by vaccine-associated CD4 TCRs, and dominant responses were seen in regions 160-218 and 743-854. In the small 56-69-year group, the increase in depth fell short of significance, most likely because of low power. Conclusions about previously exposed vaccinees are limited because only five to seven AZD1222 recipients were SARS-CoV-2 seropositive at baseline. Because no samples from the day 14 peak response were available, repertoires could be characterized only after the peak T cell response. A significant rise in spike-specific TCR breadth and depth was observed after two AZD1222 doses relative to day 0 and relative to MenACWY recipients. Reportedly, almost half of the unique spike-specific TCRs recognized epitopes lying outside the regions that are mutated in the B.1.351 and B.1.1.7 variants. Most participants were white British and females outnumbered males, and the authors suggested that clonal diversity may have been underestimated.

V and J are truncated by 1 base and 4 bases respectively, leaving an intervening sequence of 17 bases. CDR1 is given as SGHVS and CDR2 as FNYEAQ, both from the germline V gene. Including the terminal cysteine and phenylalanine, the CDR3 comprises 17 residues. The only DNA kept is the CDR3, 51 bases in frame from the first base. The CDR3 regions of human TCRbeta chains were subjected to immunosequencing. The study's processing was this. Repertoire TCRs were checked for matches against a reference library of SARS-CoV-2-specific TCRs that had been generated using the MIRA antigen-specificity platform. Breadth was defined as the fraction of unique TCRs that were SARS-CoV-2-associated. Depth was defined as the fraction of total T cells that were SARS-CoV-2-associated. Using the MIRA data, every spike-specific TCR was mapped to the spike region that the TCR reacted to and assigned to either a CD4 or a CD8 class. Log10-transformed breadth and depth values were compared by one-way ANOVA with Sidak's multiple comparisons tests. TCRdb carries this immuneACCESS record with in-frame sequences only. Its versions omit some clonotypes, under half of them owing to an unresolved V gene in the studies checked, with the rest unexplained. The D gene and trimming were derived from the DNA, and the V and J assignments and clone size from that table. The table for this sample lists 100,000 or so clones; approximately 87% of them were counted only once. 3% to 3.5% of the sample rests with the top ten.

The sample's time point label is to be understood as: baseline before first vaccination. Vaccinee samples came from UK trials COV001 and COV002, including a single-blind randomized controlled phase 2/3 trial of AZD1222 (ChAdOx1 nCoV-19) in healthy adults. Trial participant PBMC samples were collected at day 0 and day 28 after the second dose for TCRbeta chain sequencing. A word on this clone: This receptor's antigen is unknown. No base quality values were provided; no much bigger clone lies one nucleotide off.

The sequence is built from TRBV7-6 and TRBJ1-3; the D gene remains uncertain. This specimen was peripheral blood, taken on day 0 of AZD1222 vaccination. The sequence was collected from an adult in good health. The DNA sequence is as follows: TGTGCCAGCAGCTTAGAGCGGGCGCCCGCTCTGGGAAACACCATATATTTT. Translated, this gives CASSLERAPALGNTIYF.